Listed here are 16 T cell receptor beta chains from one sample, sequenced in a study of CD8+ T cells in alopecia areata. RNA, once extracted, was reverse transcribed into cDNA for use as the sequencing template. Clones were read by immunoSEQ multiplex PCR, and TCRdb kept only the in-frame ones, dropping some. The repertoire includes 180,000 or so clones, more than 45% of them detected once, and 5.5% to 6% sits in the top ten. Treatment in this sample: oral pan-JAK inhibitor, 5-10 mg twice daily. The specimen was CD4+ T cells sorted from blood, collected at week 24, from a patient treated with tofacitinib. The receptors were gathered from a human donor with alopecia areata.

The chain links TRBV5-1 to TRBJ2-3, with 10 bases aligning to TRBD2. Germline lookup yields CDR1 SGHRS and CDR2 YFSETQ. Trimming removed 5 bases from V and 4 bases from J; junction bases left unmatched: 4. The CDR3 is 14 residues long. The CDR3: CASSTGTSADTQYF. CDR3 nucleotides: TGCGCCAGCAGTACCGGGACTAGCGCAGATACGCAGTATTTT.

This clone was detected a few times. The chain combines TRBV9 with TRBJ2-5; D remains ambiguous. The CDR3 is made up of 14 amino acids. Germline CDR1 and CDR2: SGDLS and YYNGEE. V dropped 0 bases and J dropped 4 bases, with 10 bases sitting between them. The CDR3 coding sequence is TGTGCCAGCAGCGTAGTGGGGATAGGAGAGACCCAGTACTTC. Encoded protein: CASSVVGIGETQYF.

A few counts support this clone. This chain connects TRBV18 to TRBJ1-4; D is unclear. CDR1 KGHSH and CDR2 LQKENI come from the germline V gene. Trimming shortened V by 7 bases and J by 6 bases, and 12 bases separated the two germline ends. This CDR3 is built from 13 residues. CDR3 in amino acids: CASYQAQDEKLFF. CDR3 DNA sequence: TGTGCCAGCTATCAGGCCCAGGATGAAAAACTGTTTTTT.

Of note for this clone: Other DNA sequences in the same sample also yield this CDR3. V usage is TRBV5-1 and J usage is TRBJ2-3, with D unclear. From germline, CDR1 is SGHRS and CDR2 YFSETQ. The CDR3 extends over 12 amino acids. V dropped 2 bases and J dropped 2 bases, with 3 bases sitting between them. The CDR3 loop reads CASSLTTDTQYF. The CDR3 DNA reads as TGCGCCAGCAGCTTAACCACAGATACGCAGTATTTT.

The chain couples TRBV27 to TRBJ1-5, with D uncertain. V was trimmed by 5 bases and J by 10 bases, leaving 21 bases between them. Germline CDR1 is MNHEY and CDR2 is SMNVEV (reference sequence). The CDR3 covers 15 residues. CDR3: CASSNFGESTIPQHF. CDR3 sequence (DNA): TGTGCCAGCAGTAATTTCGGGGAGTCGACAATACCCCAGCATTTT.

The genes are TRBV4-1 and TRBJ2-7; TRBD1 is a possible D gene (6 bases). The CDR3 spans 14 residues. V was pared by 5 bases and J by 2 bases, with 13 bases between. CDR1 is MGHRA, CDR2 YSYEKL, per germline. The CDR3, as DNA: TGCGCCAGCAGCTTCCGGACAGCAGCCTACGAGCAGTACTTC. Its translation is CASSFRTAAYEQYF.

This clone was observed a few times. The rearrangement joins TRBV29-1 to TRBJ2-7, with D perhaps matching TRBD2 (5 bases). In germline, CDR1 is SQVTM, CDR2 ANQGSEA. The V end was cut by 5 bases, the J end by 2 bases, with 10 bases between. The CDR3 has 12 residues. CDR3 in DNA: TGCAGCGTTATGTCCGGGACCTACGAGCAGTACTTC. Its translation: CSVMSGTYEQYF.

V usage is TRBV2 and J usage is TRBJ2-3; 14 bases match TRBD2. The CDR3 loop spans 15 amino acids. Trimming removed 8 bases from V and 6 bases from J; junction bases left unmatched: 7. Germline-derived CDR1 and CDR2 are SNHLY and FYNNEI. This CDR3 reads CASSTSGGARDTQYF. The CDR3 DNA reads TGTGCCAGCTCGACTAGCGGGGGGGCCAGGGATACGCAGTATTTT.

The V and J genes are TRBV7-2 and TRBJ2-7, with 11 bases matching TRBD2. The CDR3 covers 14 residues. The J segment lost 3 bases and the V segment lost 6 bases, leaving 4 bases of the junction unmatched. CDR1 SGHTA and CDR2 FQGNSA come from the germline V gene. The CDR3 coding sequence is TGTGCCAGCAGTATGGGACTAGCGGACTACGAGCAGTACTTC. Its translation: CASSMGLADYEQYF.

This chain links TRBV5-1 with TRBJ2-6; D may be TRBD1 (5 bases). V lost 4 bases and J lost 8, with 16 bases in between. CDR3 length equals 15 residues. Per the germline V gene, CDR1 is SGHRS and CDR2 is YFSETQ. The CDR3 DNA is TGCGCCAGCAGCCGACCGGACATCGACACCAACGTCCTGACTTTC. Its translation is CASSRPDIDTNVLTF.

The chain combines TRBV4-3 with TRBJ2-2; D is unresolved. V was trimmed by 2 bases and J by 3 bases, leaving 10 bases between them. The germline V gene has CDR1 LGHNA and CDR2 YSLEER. This CDR3 spans 15 amino acids. The CDR3 DNA reads TGCGCCAGCAGCCAAATAACGGCGGACACCGGGGAGCTGTTTTTT. Amino acids: CASSQITADTGELFF.

Only a few counts were recorded for this clone. CDR3 in DNA: TGTGCCAGTAGTATTGTTGGCGGGAGTGGCTATGAGCAGTTCTTC. Its protein product is CASSIVGGSGYEQFF. This chain links TRBV19 with TRBJ2-1; 7 nucleotides align to TRBD2. Per germline, CDR1 LNHDA and CDR2 SQIVND (reference sequence). V shed 3 bases, J shed 8 bases, and the junction held 10 bases outside the gene matches. The CDR3 consists of 15 residues.

This clone was picked up a small number of times. The chain recombines TRBV7-2 with TRBJ2-5; D might be TRBD1 (6 bases). The germline V and J ends were trimmed by 2 bases and 1 base, with 11 bases remaining between them. Looked up from germline, CDR1 is SGHTA and CDR2 is FQGNSA. The CDR3 is 15 amino acids. The CDR3 spells CASSLPTGLQETQYF. Here the CDR3 DNA reads TGTGCCAGCAGCTTACCTACAGGGCTCCAAGAGACCCAGTACTTC. The full variable domain, its missing parts supplied by reference TRBV7-2 and TRBJ2-5, is GAGVSQSPSNKVTEKGKDVELRCDPISGHTALYWYRQSLGQGLEFLIYFQGNSAPDKSGLPSDRFSAERTGGSVSTLTIQRTQQEDSAVYLCASSLPTGLQETQYFGPGTRLLVL.

In its sample, this clone was seen a few times. The V and J genes are TRBV30 and TRBJ1-1; tentative D call: TRBD1 (5 bases). Germline CDR1 is GTSNPN and CDR2 is SVGIG (reference sequence). V was shortened by 3 bases and J by 4 bases, with 9 bases between the two germline ends. The CDR3 runs to 12 residues. CDR3 coding DNA: TGTGCCTGGAGCGGGGACGTCACTGAAGCTTTCTTT. This codes for CAWSGDVTEAFF.

The CDR3 DNA is TGTGCCAGCAGCGCCACTTGGGGGGATTCACCCCTCCACTTT. It codes for CASSATWGDSPLHF. This chain connects TRBV9 to TRBJ1-6; maybe TRBD1 (5 bases). The germline CDR1 and CDR2 sequences are SGDLS and YYNGEE. The CDR3 consists of 14 residues. V was cut by 3 bases and J by 8 bases, with 12 bases left in between. The full variable domain, its missing parts supplied by reference TRBV9 and TRBJ1-6, is DSGVTQTPKHLITATGQRVTLRCSPRSGDLSVYWYQQSLDQGLQFLIQYYNGEERAKGNILERFSAQQFPDLHSELNLSSLELGDSALYFCASSATWGDSPLHFGNGTRLTVT.

Remarks on this clone: One end of the junction does not line up with germline, which may come from a read error. The gene calls are TRBV5-1 and TRBJ1-5; D is possibly TRBD1 (5 bases). Germline V gives CDR1 SGHRS, CDR2 YFSETQ. This CDR3 has 14 amino acids. CDR3 in DNA: TGCGCCAGCAGTTTGGGACGGCCGGATCAGCCCCAGCATTTT. Its protein is CASSLGRPDQPQHF.